The 7 T cell receptor beta chains reported below all come from one sample, sequenced in a study of OX40 agonist ivuxolimab in advanced cancers. This table comes from immunoSEQ multiplex PCR, and its TCRdb copy is limited to in-frame clones, with some not included. Of 10,000 to 15,000 clones in the sample, about 80% are singletons; the top ten hold 32%. The sequencing used CD4+ or CD8+ T cells sorted from blood, collected in a trial of the OX40 agonist ivuxolimab. These receptors were obtained from an adult with an advanced solid tumor such as melanoma, head and neck, liver or kidney cancer.

V gene TRBV6-6 combines with J gene TRBJ2-7; weak D call: TRBD2 (6 bases). Trimming left V 0 bases short and J 6 bases short, with 15 bases between. Germline assignment: CDR1 MNHNY and CDR2 SVGAGI (reference sequence). This CDR3 has 15 amino acids. For the CDR3, the DNA is TGTGCCAGCAGTTACTCGCCCTTCGTGCGGGGCGAGCAGTACTTC. It is translated as CASSYSPFVRGEQYF.

The chain is built from TRBV27 and TRBJ1-1, with TRBD1 matching over 7 bases. The CDR3 is 15 residues long. Unmatched junction bases numbered 11, after V lost 7 bases and J lost 3 bases. CDR1 is MNHEY and CDR2 is SMNVEV in the germline V gene (reference sequence). The CDR3 spells CASTPTGLLDTEAFF. The CDR3 coding sequence is TGTGCCAGCACCCCGACAGGGCTATTGGACACTGAAGCTTTCTTT.

V and J are TRBV29-1 and TRBJ2-3; D is possibly TRBD2 (6 bases). Germline V gene data show CDR1 as SQVTM and CDR2 as ANQGSEA. Trimming shortened V by 8 bases and J by 2 bases, and 26 bases separated the two germline ends. The CDR3 contains 17 residues. In nucleotides, the CDR3 is TGCAGCCCCACCCCCGGGGTAGCGGAGTTAAACACAGATACGCAGTATTTT. Translated: CSPTPGVAELNTDTQYF.

The chain couples TRBV7-8 to TRBJ2-7, with 7 positions matching TRBD2. The CDR3 consists of 15 residues. Germline loops: CDR1 SGHVS, CDR2 FQNEAQ. V lost 5 bases to trimming and J lost 4 bases; unmatched junction nucleotides: 11. CDR3: CASSPGVGEGYEQYF. CDR3 nucleotides: TGTGCCAGCAGCCCTGGGGTAGGGGAGGGGTACGAGCAGTACTTC.

The rearrangement links TRBV2 to TRBJ2-2, with D tentatively TRBD1 (6 bases). Germline CDR1 reads SNHLY; CDR2 reads FYNNEI. V was trimmed by 3 bases and J by 4 bases, leaving 12 bases between them. The CDR3 runs to 15 residues. CDR3 loop: CASSDSGRGTGELFF. The CDR3 DNA reads TGTGCCAGCAGTGACTCGGGCAGGGGCACCGGGGAGCTGTTTTTT.

This clone was counted a single time. This rearrangement joins TRBV6-5 to TRBJ2-7, with TRBD1 matching 9 bases. The CDR3 loop spans 14 amino acids. The germline V gene encodes CDR1 MNHEY and CDR2 SVGAGI. V was clipped by 5 bases and J by 3 bases; unmatched bases: 5. The CDR3 bases are TGTGCCAGCAGTCTAGGGACAGGGTACTACGAGCAGTACTTC. Amino acid sequence: CASSLGTGYYEQYF.

This clone was seen only once. The chain joins TRBV5-6 to TRBJ2-5; 14 bases are a match to TRBD2. V trimming: 0 bases; J trimming: 4 bases; junction bases outside the gene matches: 11. The germline V gene has CDR1 SGHDT and CDR2 YYEEEE. The CDR3 covers 19 residues. The CDR3 sequence: CASSLEVMGLAGVGETQYF. The CDR3, as DNA: TGTGCCAGCAGCTTGGAAGTTATGGGACTAGCGGGAGTCGGAGAGACCCAGTACTTC.